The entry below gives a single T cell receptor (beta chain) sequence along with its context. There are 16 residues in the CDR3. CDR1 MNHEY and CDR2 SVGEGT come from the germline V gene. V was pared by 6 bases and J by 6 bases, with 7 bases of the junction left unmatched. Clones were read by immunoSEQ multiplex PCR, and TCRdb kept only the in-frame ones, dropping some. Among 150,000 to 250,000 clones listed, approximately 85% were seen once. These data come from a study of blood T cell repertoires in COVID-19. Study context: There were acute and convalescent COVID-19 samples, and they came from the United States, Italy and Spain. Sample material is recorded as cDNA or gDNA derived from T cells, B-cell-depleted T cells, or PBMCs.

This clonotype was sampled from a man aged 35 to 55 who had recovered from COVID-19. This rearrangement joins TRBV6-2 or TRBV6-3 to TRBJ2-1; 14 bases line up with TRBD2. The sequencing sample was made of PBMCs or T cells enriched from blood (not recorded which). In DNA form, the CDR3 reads TGTGCCAGCAGCGCCGGGACTAGCGGGAGACGCAATGAGCAGTTCTTC. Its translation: CASSAGTSGRRNEQFF.